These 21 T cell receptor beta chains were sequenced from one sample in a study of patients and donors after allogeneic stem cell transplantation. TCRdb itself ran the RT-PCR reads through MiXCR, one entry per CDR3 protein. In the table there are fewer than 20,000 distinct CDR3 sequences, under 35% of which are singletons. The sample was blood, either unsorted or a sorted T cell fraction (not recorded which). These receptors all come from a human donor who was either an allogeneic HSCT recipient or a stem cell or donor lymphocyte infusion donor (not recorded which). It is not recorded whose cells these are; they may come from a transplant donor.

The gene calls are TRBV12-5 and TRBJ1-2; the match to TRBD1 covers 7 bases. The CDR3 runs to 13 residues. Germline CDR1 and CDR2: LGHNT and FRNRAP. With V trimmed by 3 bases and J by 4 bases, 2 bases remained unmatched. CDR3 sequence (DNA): TGTGCTAGTGGTTTCCGGGACAGCTATGGCTACACCTTC. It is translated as CASGFRDSYGYTF.

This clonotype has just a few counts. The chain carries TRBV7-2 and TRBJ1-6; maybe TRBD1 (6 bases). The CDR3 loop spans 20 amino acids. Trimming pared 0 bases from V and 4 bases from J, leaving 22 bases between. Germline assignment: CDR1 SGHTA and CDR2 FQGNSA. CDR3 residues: CASSLANLHRDGLYNSPLHF. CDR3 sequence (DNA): TGTGCCAGCAGCTTAGCGAACCTTCACAGGGACGGCCTTTATAATTCACCCCTCCACTTT. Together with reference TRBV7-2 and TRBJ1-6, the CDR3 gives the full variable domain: GAGVSQSPSNKVTEKGKDVELRCDPISGHTALYWYRQSLGQGLEFLIYFQGNSAPDKSGLPSDRFSAERTGGSVSTLTIQRTQQEDSAVYLCASSLANLHRDGLYNSPLHFGNGTRLTVT.

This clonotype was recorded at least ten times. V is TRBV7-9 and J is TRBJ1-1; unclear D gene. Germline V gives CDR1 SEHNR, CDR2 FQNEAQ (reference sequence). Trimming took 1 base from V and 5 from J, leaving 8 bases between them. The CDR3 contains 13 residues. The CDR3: CASSLDRWTEAFF. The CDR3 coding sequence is TGTGCCAGCAGCTTAGACCGGTGGACTGAAGCTTTCTTT.

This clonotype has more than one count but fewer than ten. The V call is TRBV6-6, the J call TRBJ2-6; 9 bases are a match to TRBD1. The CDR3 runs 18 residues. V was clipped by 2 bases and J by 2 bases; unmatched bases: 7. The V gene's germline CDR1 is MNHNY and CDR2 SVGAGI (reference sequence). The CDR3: CASSYRDRVIAGANVLTF. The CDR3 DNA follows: TGTGCCAGCAGTTACAGGGACAGGGTGATTGCTGGGGCCAACGTCCTGACTTTC.

The CDR3 protein is CASSLAWGAGAEAFF. The CDR3 nucleotides read TGTGCCAGCAGCTTAGCTTGGGGGGCTGGTGCTGAAGCTTTCTTT. The chain recombines TRBV7-6 with TRBJ1-1, with D perhaps matching TRBD1 (6 bases). CDR1 and CDR2 (germline): SGHVS, FNYEAQ. Trimming left V 0 bases short and J 6 bases short, with 14 bases between. This CDR3 has 15 residues.

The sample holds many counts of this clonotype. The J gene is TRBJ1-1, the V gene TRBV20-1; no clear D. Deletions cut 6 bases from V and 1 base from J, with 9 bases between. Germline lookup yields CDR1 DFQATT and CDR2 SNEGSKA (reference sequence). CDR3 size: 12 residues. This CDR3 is CSASWGNTEAFF. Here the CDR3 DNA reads TGCAGTGCCAGCTGGGGGAACACTGAAGCTTTCTTT.

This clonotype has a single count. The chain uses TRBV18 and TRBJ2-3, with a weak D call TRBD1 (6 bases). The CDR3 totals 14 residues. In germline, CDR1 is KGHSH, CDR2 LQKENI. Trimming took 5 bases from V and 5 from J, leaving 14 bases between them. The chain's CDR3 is CASSLNRVEDTQYF. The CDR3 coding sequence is TGTGCCAGCTCATTGAACAGGGTTGAAGATACGCAGTATTTT.

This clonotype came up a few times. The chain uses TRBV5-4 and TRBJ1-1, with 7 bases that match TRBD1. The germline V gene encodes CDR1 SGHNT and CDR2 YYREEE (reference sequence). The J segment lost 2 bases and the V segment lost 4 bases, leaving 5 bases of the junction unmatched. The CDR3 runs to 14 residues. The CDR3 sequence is CASSQDRTNTEAFF. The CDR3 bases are TGTGCCAGCAGCCAGGACAGGACAAACACTGAAGCTTTCTTT.

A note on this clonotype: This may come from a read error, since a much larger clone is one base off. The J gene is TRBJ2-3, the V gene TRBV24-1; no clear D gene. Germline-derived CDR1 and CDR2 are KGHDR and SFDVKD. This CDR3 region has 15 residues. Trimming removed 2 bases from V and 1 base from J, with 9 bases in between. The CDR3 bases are TGTGCCACCAGTGATTCGAAATACGGCACAGATACGCAGTATTTT. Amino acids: CATSDSKYGTDTQYF.

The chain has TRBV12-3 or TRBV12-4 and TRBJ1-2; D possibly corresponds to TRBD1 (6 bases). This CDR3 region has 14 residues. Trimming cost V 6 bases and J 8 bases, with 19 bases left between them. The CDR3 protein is CASRGQFITRGYTF. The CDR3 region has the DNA TGTGCCAGCAGAGGACAGTTCATCACGCGGGGCTACACCTTC.

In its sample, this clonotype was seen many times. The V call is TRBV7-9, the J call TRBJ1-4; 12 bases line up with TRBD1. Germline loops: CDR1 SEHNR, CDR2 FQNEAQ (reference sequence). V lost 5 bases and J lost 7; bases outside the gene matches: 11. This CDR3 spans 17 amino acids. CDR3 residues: CASSGKGTGGMAEKLFF. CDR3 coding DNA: TGTGCCAGCAGCGGCAAGGGGACAGGGGGCATGGCTGAAAAACTGTTTTTT.

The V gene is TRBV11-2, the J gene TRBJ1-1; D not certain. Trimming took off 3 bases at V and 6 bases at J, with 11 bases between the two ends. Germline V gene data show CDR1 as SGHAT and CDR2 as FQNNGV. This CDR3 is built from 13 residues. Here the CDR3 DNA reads TGTGCCAGCAGCTTTACAGTGTCCGCTGAAGCTTTCTTT. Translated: CASSFTVSAEAFF.

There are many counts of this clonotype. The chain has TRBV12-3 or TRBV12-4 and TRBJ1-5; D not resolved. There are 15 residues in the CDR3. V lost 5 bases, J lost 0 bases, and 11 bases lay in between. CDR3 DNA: TGTGCCAGCAGTGTGAACGTGGGTAGCAATCAGCCCCAGCATTTT. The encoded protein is CASSVNVGSNQPQHF.

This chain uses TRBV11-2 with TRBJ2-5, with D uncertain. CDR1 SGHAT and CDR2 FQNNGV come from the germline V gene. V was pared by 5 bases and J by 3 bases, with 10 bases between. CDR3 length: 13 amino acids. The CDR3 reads CASSPGVEETQYF. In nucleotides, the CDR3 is TGTGCCAGCAGCCCAGGCGTCGAAGAGACCCAGTACTTC.

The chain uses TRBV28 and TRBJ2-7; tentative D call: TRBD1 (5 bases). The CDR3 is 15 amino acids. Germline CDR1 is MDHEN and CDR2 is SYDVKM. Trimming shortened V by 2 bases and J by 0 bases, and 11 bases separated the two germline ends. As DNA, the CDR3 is TGTGCCAGCAGTTTACCAGGGCTGAGCTCCTACGAGCAGTACTTC. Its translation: CASSLPGLSSYEQYF.

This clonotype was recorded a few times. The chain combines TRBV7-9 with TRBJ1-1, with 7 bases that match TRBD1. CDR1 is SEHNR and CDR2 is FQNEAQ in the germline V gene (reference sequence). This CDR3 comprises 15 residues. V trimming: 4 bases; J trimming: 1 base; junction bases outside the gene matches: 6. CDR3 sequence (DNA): TGTGCCAGCAGCTCGCACAGGGGAAAGAACACTGAAGCTTTCTTT. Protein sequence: CASSSHRGKNTEAFF.

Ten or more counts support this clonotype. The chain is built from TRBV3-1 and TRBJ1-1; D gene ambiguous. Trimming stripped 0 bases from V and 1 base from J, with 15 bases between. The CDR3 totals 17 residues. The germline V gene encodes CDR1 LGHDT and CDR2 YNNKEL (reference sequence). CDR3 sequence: CASSQDWDSGKNTEAFF. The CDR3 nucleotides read TGTGCCAGCAGCCAAGATTGGGATAGCGGGAAGAACACTGAAGCTTTCTTT.

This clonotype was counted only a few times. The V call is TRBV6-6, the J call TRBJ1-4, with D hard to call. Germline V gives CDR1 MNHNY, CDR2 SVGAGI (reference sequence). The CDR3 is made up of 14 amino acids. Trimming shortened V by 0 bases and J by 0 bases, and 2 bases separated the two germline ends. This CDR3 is CASSYSTTNEKLFF. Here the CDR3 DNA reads TGTGCCAGCAGTTACTCGACAACTAATGAAAAACTGTTTTTT.

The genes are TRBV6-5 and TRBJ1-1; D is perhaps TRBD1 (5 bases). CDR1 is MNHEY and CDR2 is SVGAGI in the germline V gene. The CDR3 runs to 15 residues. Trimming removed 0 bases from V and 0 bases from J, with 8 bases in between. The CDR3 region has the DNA TGTGCCAGCAGTTACTCCAGGGTAGTGAACACTGAAGCTTTCTTT. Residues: CASSYSRVVNTEAFF.

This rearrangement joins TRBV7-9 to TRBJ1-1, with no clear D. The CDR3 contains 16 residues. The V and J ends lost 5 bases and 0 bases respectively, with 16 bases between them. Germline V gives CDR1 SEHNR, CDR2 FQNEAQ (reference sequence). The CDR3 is CASSVGISPVNTEAFF. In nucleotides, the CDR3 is TGTGCCAGCAGCGTAGGGATATCACCTGTGAACACTGAAGCTTTCTTT.

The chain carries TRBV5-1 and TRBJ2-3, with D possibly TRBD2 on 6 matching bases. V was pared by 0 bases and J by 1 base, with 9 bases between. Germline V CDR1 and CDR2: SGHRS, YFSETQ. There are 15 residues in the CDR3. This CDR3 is CASSLDWRGTDTQYF. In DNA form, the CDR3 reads TGCGCCAGCAGCTTGGACTGGAGGGGCACAGATACGCAGTATTTT.